The sequence of this T cell receptor (beta chain) was determined in a study of blood T cells in healthy people across ages. Then a second PCR, running roughly 7 to 11 cycles, was carried out with a sample-barcoded 5' primer and a J-beta primer mix. Via MiXCR, TCRdb re-called the 5' RACE reads, giving one row per CDR3 protein. Of more than 700,000 distinct CDR3 sequences listed, 53% are singletons. Trimming pared 0 bases from V and 5 bases from J, leaving 4 bases between. The CDR3 has 12 residues. Germline V CDR1 and CDR2: KGHSH, LQKENI. This TCR derives from a man aged 80 or over in good health. V is TRBV18 and J is TRBJ2-5; D is unclear. The specimen was blood. CDR3 sequence: CASSPPLETQYF. CDR3 sequence (DNA): TGTGCCAGCTCACCACCGTTGGAGACCCAGTACTTC.